The 27 T cell receptor beta chains below all came from one sample that was sequenced in a study of blood T cells in healthy people across ages. For the second PCR, which ran for roughly 7 to 11 cycles, a sample-barcoded 5' primer and a J-beta primer mix were used. One entry per CDR3 protein results from TCRdb running MiXCR on the 5' RACE reads. Found here are about 1.4 million distinct CDR3 sequences, approximately 59% of them singletons; the top ten hold over 6.5%. Input material: blood. The receptor source for this set is a man aged 18 to 29 in good health.

The chain links TRBV7-9 to TRBJ1-2; D not certain. This CDR3 region has 11 residues. CDR1 is SEHNR, CDR2 FQNEAQ, per germline (reference sequence). The V gene lost 5 bases and the J gene lost 8 bases, with 9 bases spanning the gap. The CDR3 coding sequence is TGTGCCAGCAGCCGGTATGAGGGCTACACCTTC. Translating gives CASSRYEGYTF.

The J gene is TRBJ2-7, the V gene TRBV12-3 or TRBV12-4; 7 bases are shared with TRBD2. With V trimmed by 2 bases and J by 6 bases, 10 bases remained unmatched. The CDR3 sequence is 15 residues long. The CDR3 sequence: CASSLSGTGFSEQYF. The CDR3 coding sequence is TGTGCCAGCAGTTTAAGCGGGACGGGGTTCTCCGAGCAGTACTTC.

The table lists this clonotype with a few counts. The chain links TRBV15 to TRBJ2-3; D uncertain. From germline, CDR1 is LNHNV and CDR2 YYDKDF (reference sequence). This CDR3 is 15 amino acids long. V lost 1 base and J 5 bases, leaving 13 bases between the germline ends. The CDR3 loop is CATSRAATGRDTQYF. In DNA, the CDR3 is TGTGCCACCAGCAGAGCCGCGACGGGTAGAGATACGCAGTATTTT.

The gene calls are TRBV5-1 and TRBJ2-3; 11 bases line up with TRBD2. This CDR3 has 15 amino acids. Germline V gene sequence: CDR1 SGHRS, CDR2 YFSETQ. V lost 3 bases to trimming and J lost 4 bases; unmatched junction nucleotides: 4. In DNA form, the CDR3 reads TGCGCCAGCAGCTCAGGGACTAGCGGTGCAGATACGCAGTATTTT. It codes for CASSSGTSGADTQYF.

This chain joins TRBV2 and TRBJ2-5; maybe TRBD1 (5 bases). Germline values: CDR1 SNHLY, CDR2 FYNNEI. The CDR3 consists of 18 residues. Trimming stripped 4 bases from V and 2 bases from J, with 23 bases between. CDR3 region: CASSASWTSGADQETQYF. Here the CDR3 DNA reads TGTGCCAGCAGTGCATCCTGGACGAGTGGGGCCGATCAAGAGACCCAGTACTTC.

The rearrangement links TRBV4-3 to TRBJ1-2; perhaps TRBD1 as D (6 bases). The length of the CDR3 is 16 residues. The germline V gene has CDR1 LGHNA and CDR2 YSLEER. Trimming removed 1 base from V and 8 bases from J, with 20 bases in between. The CDR3 loop reads CASSQVRLWGPLGYTF. The DNA for the CDR3 is TGCGCCAGCAGCCAAGTGAGGTTATGGGGGCCCCTAGGCTACACCTTC.

This clonotype has only a few counts. This chain joins TRBV29-1 and TRBJ1-2; D gene ambiguous. This CDR3 region has 11 residues. The V and J ends lost 3 bases and 7 bases respectively, with 9 bases between them. The germline gives CDR1 SQVTM, CDR2 ANQGSEA. CDR3: CSVDDRVGYTF. The CDR3 region has the DNA TGCAGCGTTGATGATAGGGTTGGCTACACCTTC.

The chain links TRBV7-2 to TRBJ2-3, with D hard to call. The germline gives CDR1 SGHTA, CDR2 FQGNSA. V lost 5 bases to trimming and J lost 3 bases, with 9 bases between them. This CDR3 spans 13 amino acids. DNA for the CDR3: TGTGCCAGCAGCAGAGCGTGGACAGATACGCAGTATTTT. This encodes CASSRAWTDTQYF.

V is TRBV7-9 and J is TRBJ2-5; a weak D match, TRBD1 (5 bases). Per germline, CDR1 SEHNR and CDR2 FQNEAQ (reference sequence). CDR3 length equals 16 residues. Trimming shortened V by 3 bases and J by 5 bases, and 19 bases separated the two germline ends. The CDR3 nucleotides read TGTGCCAGCAGCTTGGGCTGGCTTAGGGGCGAGGAGACCCAGTACTTC. This translates into CASSLGWLRGEETQYF.

The chain links TRBV20-1 to TRBJ2-7, with TRBD2 matching over 10 bases. V was pared by 4 bases and J by 0 bases, with 18 bases of the junction left unmatched. CDR3 size: 19 residues. CDR1 is DFQATT, CDR2 SNEGSKA, per germline (reference sequence). Written as DNA, the CDR3 is TGCAGTGCTACCTCCTGGACTAGCGGTCACCCTAAGGACTCCTACGAGCAGTACTTC. Encoded protein: CSATSWTSGHPKDSYEQYF.

The chain links TRBV4-1 to TRBJ2-7, with TRBD2 matching 11 bases. V was pared by 4 bases and J by 2 bases, with 4 bases of the junction left unmatched. The CDR3 length is 15 residues. Germline assignment: CDR1 MGHRA and CDR2 YSYEKL. DNA for the CDR3: TGCGCCAGCAGCCCTCGACTAGCGGGGACCTACGAGCAGTACTTC. Residues: CASSPRLAGTYEQYF.

The chain links TRBV7-2 to TRBJ2-1; D call uncertain. Germline CDR1 is SGHTA and CDR2 is FQGNSA. The CDR3 loop spans 14 amino acids. V was cut by 0 bases and J by 7 bases, with 10 bases left in between. CDR3 region: CASSLATPGNEQFF. The CDR3 DNA reads TGTGCCAGCAGCTTAGCGACGCCCGGGAATGAGCAGTTCTTC.

This chain joins TRBV4-2 and TRBJ1-1; TRBD1 agrees at 9 bases. J lost 2 bases, V lost 4 bases, and 11 bases had no gene match. Per germline, CDR1 LGHNA and CDR2 YNFKEQ. This CDR3 spans 17 amino acids. The CDR3 loop is CASSLFTRDRDNTEAFF. DNA of the CDR3: TGTGCCAGCAGCCTATTTACCCGGGACAGGGACAACACTGAAGCTTTCTTT.

The CDR3 coding sequence is TGTGCCAGCAGTTTATCCAGGAACACAGTTAACACCGGGGAGCTGTTTTTT. This encodes CASSLSRNTVNTGELFF. The rearrangement uses TRBV27 and TRBJ2-2; no clear D. V dropped 0 bases and J dropped 2 bases, with 13 bases sitting between them. The CDR3 has 17 amino acids. Germline assignment: CDR1 MNHEY and CDR2 SMNVEV (reference sequence).

This chain links TRBV10-3 with TRBJ2-2; possible D gene TRBD2, 6 bases. CDR3 size: 15 residues. Per the germline V gene, CDR1 is ENHRY and CDR2 is SYGVKD. The V gene lost 5 bases and the J gene lost 0 bases, with 10 bases spanning the gap. The CDR3 reads CAISKEGANTGELFF. The CDR3 nucleotides read TGTGCCATCAGTAAGGAGGGCGCGAACACCGGGGAGCTGTTTTTT.

This clonotype has just a few counts. The genes are TRBV29-1 and TRBJ2-1; TRBD1 matches 7 bases. The CDR3 runs to 13 residues. V was pared by 6 bases and J by 2 bases, with 4 bases of the junction left unmatched. The germline gives CDR1 SQVTM, CDR2 ANQGSEA. DNA of the CDR3: TGCAGCGTCGGACAGGCTGCCTACAATGAGCAGTTCTTC. This translates into CSVGQAAYNEQFF.

The gene calls are TRBV15 and TRBJ2-3; D is unresolved. The CDR3 runs 15 residues. Germline V CDR1 and CDR2: LNHNV, YYDKDF (reference sequence). V lost 3 bases, J lost 1 base, and 11 bases lay in between. CDR3 coding DNA: TGTGCCACCAGCAGGGAGCCCTCGGGCACAGATACGCAGTATTTT. Protein sequence: CATSREPSGTDTQYF.

This clonotype occurred once. This sequence joins TRBV4-1 and TRBJ2-4; D is possibly TRBD1 (5 bases). TRBJ2-7 matches the DNA end more closely, so the J call is doubtful. Germline loops: CDR1 MGHRA, CDR2 YSYEKL. The CDR3 covers 13 residues. The CDR3 loop reads CASSQENRHEQYF. As DNA, the CDR3 is TGCGCCAGCAGCCAAGAGAACAGGCACGAGCAGTACTTC.

The rearrangement joins TRBV6-1 to TRBJ1-6; D may be TRBD1 (5 bases). The CDR3 has 18 amino acids. Germline V gene lookup returns CDR1 MNHNS and CDR2 SASEGT. V was pared by 6 bases and J by 3 bases, with 21 bases between. The CDR3 DNA follows: TGTGCCAGCAGCCGGACGGGTCCTCAGGGAATCTATAATTCACCCCTCCACTTT. This gives the protein CASSRTGPQGIYNSPLHF.

The V call is TRBV29-1, the J call TRBJ1-2, with 7 bases identical to TRBD1. The V gene's germline CDR1 is SQVTM and CDR2 ANQGSEA. The trim removed 7 bases at V and 2 bases at J, leaving 10 bases unmatched. This CDR3 region has 14 residues. The CDR3, as DNA: TGCAGCGCGAATTTCAGGGGGGTAAACTATGGCTACACCTTC. Translated: CSANFRGVNYGYTF.

The count of this clonotype is one. Here the CDR3 DNA reads TGTGCCAGCAGGACTTCAGGGGGCTCCTACGAGCAGTACTTC. Protein sequence: CASRTSGGSYEQYF. The rearrangement uses TRBV28 and TRBJ2-4; 7 nucleotides agree with TRBD1. The last part of the DNA fits TRBJ2-7 better; the J call may be wrong. CDR1 and CDR2 (germline): MDHEN, SYDVKM. This CDR3 has 14 amino acids.

Only a few counts were recorded for this clonotype. The V call is TRBV6-2 or TRBV6-3, the J call TRBJ2-1, with 9 bases matching TRBD2. Germline trimming cut 5 bases from V and 7 bases from J; bases unmatched to any gene: 6. The CDR3 totals 14 residues. The germline gives CDR1 MNHEY, CDR2 SVGEGT. Here the CDR3 reads CASSVGGGGNEQFF. The CDR3, as DNA: TGTGCCAGCAGTGTGGGCGGGGGGGGAAATGAGCAGTTCTTC.

This rearrangement joins TRBV29-1 to TRBJ1-2; D perhaps matches TRBD1 (5 bases). In germline, CDR1 is SQVTM, CDR2 ANQGSEA. The CDR3 is made up of 11 amino acids. Trimming cost V 4 bases and J 5 bases, with 8 bases left between them. The CDR3 is CSVVTAYGYTF. The CDR3 DNA sequence: TGCAGCGTTGTGACAGCATATGGCTACACCTTC.

This clonotype has more than one count but fewer than ten. The gene calls are TRBV10-2 and TRBJ2-1; TRBD2 aligns across 11 bases. Germline values: CDR1 WSHSY, CDR2 SAAADI. With 5 bases clipped from V and 4 bases from J, the junction kept 4 bases outside the gene matches. This CDR3 has 15 residues. CDR3 region: CASSISGGDYNEQFF. The CDR3 nucleotides are TGCGCCAGCAGTATTAGCGGGGGGGATTACAATGAGCAGTTCTTC.

This clonotype was picked up one time. The chain couples TRBV13 to TRBJ1-1; the D is unclear. This CDR3 is built from 14 residues. V gave up 7 bases and J gave up 0 bases, with 12 bases separating them. Germline V lookup: CDR1 PRHDT, CDR2 FYEKMQ (reference sequence). The CDR3 loop reads CASTAGQMNTEAFF. The CDR3 DNA follows: TGTGCCAGCACCGCTGGGCAAATGAACACTGAAGCTTTCTTT.

In this sample, this clonotype turned up once. The chain combines TRBV12-3 or TRBV12-4 with TRBJ2-7; 8 nucleotides agree with TRBD1. TRBJ2-5 matches the DNA end more closely, so the J call is doubtful. This CDR3 spans 16 amino acids. CDR3 bases: TGTGCCAGCAGTTCTCACGATCGGACAGGGAGTGAGACCCAGTACTTC. As protein: CASSSHDRTGSETQYF.

The genes are TRBV6-2 or TRBV6-3 and TRBJ2-2; 9 nucleotides agree with TRBD1. The CDR3 contains 17 residues. The trim removed 8 bases at V and 5 bases at J, leaving 15 bases unmatched. The V gene's germline CDR1 is MNHEY and CDR2 SVGEGT. This CDR3 reads CASLALTGTGRTGELFF. As DNA, the CDR3 is TGTGCCAGCCTAGCTCTGACCGGGACAGGGAGGACCGGGGAGCTGTTTTTT.